The 31 T cell receptor beta chains listed next were all sequenced from one sample in a study of blood T cell repertoires in COVID-19. Only in-frame clones appear in the TCRdb table, and some are missing; sequencing was by immunoSEQ multiplex PCR. This table has a few hundred thousand clones, 80% to 90% appearing once. The sequencing input was peripheral blood. The receptors stem from a human donor in a cohort sampled during active COVID-19.

The chain carries TRBV19 and TRBJ2-1; 12 bases map to TRBD1. V was clipped by 7 bases and J by 7 bases; unmatched bases: 11. Looked up from germline, CDR1 is LNHDA and CDR2 is SQIVND (reference sequence). The CDR3 runs 16 residues. The CDR3 DNA follows: TGTGCCAGTACCCCTAAGGGGACAGGGGGCCGGAATGAGCAGTTCTTC. This gives the protein CASTPKGTGGRNEQFF.

The chain joins TRBV19 to TRBJ1-5; unclear D gene. This CDR3 comprises 11 residues. From germline, CDR1 is LNHDA and CDR2 SQIVND (reference sequence). The V gene lost 4 bases and the J gene lost 6 bases, with 4 bases spanning the gap. The CDR3 DNA reads TGTGCCAGTAGTAACTCTCAGCCCCAGCATTTT. Translated: CASSNSQPQHF. Full variable domain (rest looked up from reference TRBV19 and TRBJ1-5): DGGITQSPKYLFRKEGQNVTLSCEQNLNHDAMYWYRQDPGQGLRLIYYSQIVNDFQKGDIAEGYSVSREKKESFPLTVTSAQKNPTAFYLCASSNSQPQHFGDGTRLSIL.

This clone was observed once. The chain carries TRBV7-9 and TRBJ2-3, with 11 bases lining up with TRBD2. The CDR3 runs to 18 residues. The V segment lost 10 bases and the J segment 3 bases; nucleotides outside the gene matches: 18. Per germline, CDR1 SEHNR and CDR2 FQNEAQ (reference sequence). The CDR3 reads CATQRLAGSEAWTDTQYF. The CDR3 DNA reads TGTGCCACCCAAAGACTAGCGGGATCGGAGGCCTGGACAGATACGCAGTATTTT.

This chain connects TRBV13 to TRBJ2-5; 7 bases line up with TRBD1. J gave up 7 bases and V 5 bases, and 4 bases lay outside the gene matches. This CDR3 is built from 12 residues. The germline V gene has CDR1 PRHDT and CDR2 FYEKMQ (reference sequence). The CDR3 nucleotides read TGTGCCAGCAGCCAACAGGGGAGGACCCAGTACTTC. Amino acids: CASSQQGRTQYF.

V and J are TRBV7-6 and TRBJ2-1, with 11 bases that match TRBD1. The CDR3 loop spans 17 amino acids. V shed 3 bases, J shed 4 bases, and the junction held 8 bases outside the gene matches. Germline V gives CDR1 SGHVS, CDR2 FNYEAQ. The CDR3 DNA sequence: TGTGCCAGCAGCTTTTATGGGACAGGGGGTGGTTACAATGAGCAGTTCTTC. This sequence encodes CASSFYGTGGGYNEQFF.

The chain couples TRBV7-9 to TRBJ2-3, with 8 nucleotides matching TRBD1. Germline lookup yields CDR1 SEHNR and CDR2 FQNEAQ (reference sequence). The J segment lost 4 bases and the V segment lost 1 base, leaving 7 bases of the junction unmatched. The CDR3 is 16 residues long. CDR3 sequence (DNA): TGTGCCAGCAGCTTAGAGGGCAGGGGGCGCCCAGATACGCAGTATTTT. Its translation is CASSLEGRGRPDTQYF.

This clone was detected a few times. This chain joins TRBV6-5 and TRBJ2-1, with 8 bases lining up with TRBD1. The CDR3 runs 15 residues. V dropped 2 bases and J dropped 7; count of bases not matched to a gene: 7. Germline-derived CDR1 and CDR2 are MNHEY and SVGAGI. CDR3 coding DNA: TGTGCCAGCAGTTACATCAGGGGGCTTAGTAATGAGCAGTTCTTC. This encodes CASSYIRGLSNEQFF.

This rearrangement joins TRBV30 to TRBJ2-2, with D unclear. The CDR3 runs to 13 residues. Germline CDR1 GTSNPN, CDR2 SVGIG (reference sequence). With 4 bases removed from V and 6 bases from J, the gap between germline ends came to 12 bases. For the CDR3, the DNA is TGTGCCTGGACACACCTAGAGGCCGGGGAGCTGTTTTTT. Residues: CAWTHLEAGELFF.

CDR3 bases: TGTGCCAGCAGCTTAGACAGCCTCTCTGGAAACACCATATATTTT. Protein: CASSLDSLSGNTIYF. V is TRBV7-2 and J is TRBJ1-3; the D is unclear. CDR3 length equals 15 residues. Per the germline V gene, CDR1 is SGHTA and CDR2 is FQGNSA. V lost 1 base to trimming and J lost 0 bases, with 7 bases between them.

The gene calls are TRBV2 and TRBJ2-1, with 9 bases fitting TRBD2. The CDR3 runs 15 residues. Per the germline V gene, CDR1 is SNHLY and CDR2 is FYNNEI. With 4 bases clipped from V and 4 bases from J, the junction kept 5 bases outside the gene matches. CDR3 amino acids: CASSVGGRVYNEQFF. As DNA, the CDR3 is TGTGCCAGCAGTGTAGGCGGGAGGGTGTACAATGAGCAGTTCTTC.

This chain joins TRBV19 and TRBJ1-2; no firm D call. This CDR3 spans 14 amino acids. Trimming removed 10 bases at V and 2 bases at J, with 17 bases between. From germline, CDR1 is LNHDA and CDR2 SQIVND (reference sequence). The CDR3 loop is CATNNPSRNYGYTF. The DNA for the CDR3 is TGTGCCACGAACAATCCTAGCAGGAACTATGGCTACACCTTC.

CDR3 bases: TGTGCTAGTGGTTTGGCCGGGACTCCGGAGGTAACTGAAGCTTTCTTT. This sequence encodes CASGLAGTPEVTEAFF. The chain combines TRBV12-5 with TRBJ1-1, with a tentative D call TRBD1 (5 bases). This CDR3 has 16 amino acids. Trimming left V 1 base short and J 5 bases short, with 17 bases between. The germline gives CDR1 LGHNT, CDR2 FRNRAP.

This chain uses TRBV28 with TRBJ1-6; 9 bases are shared with TRBD1. The CDR3 sequence is 19 residues long. Unmatched junction bases numbered 16, after V lost 5 bases and J lost 5 bases. Germline V CDR1 and CDR2: MDHEN, SYDVKM. The CDR3, as DNA: TGTGCCAGCAGTCCTCTAACAGGGGGCGGCCCCTACGATAATTCACCCCTCCACTTT. It yields the protein CASSPLTGGGPYDNSPLHF.

The CDR3 protein is CAAAGGPGQETQYF. In nucleotides, the CDR3 is TGTGCCGCCGCGGGAGGGCCGGGGCAAGAGACCCAGTACTTC. The V call is TRBV28, the J call TRBJ2-5; TRBD2 agrees at 9 bases. V shed 11 bases and J 2 bases; nucleotides not matched to a gene: 9. There are 14 residues in the CDR3. Germline V gene lookup returns CDR1 MDHEN and CDR2 SYDVKM.

This clone was observed a few times. The rearrangement uses TRBV20-1 and TRBJ2-7; weak D call: TRBD2 (6 bases). This CDR3 is built from 9 residues. Germline loops: CDR1 DFQATT, CDR2 SNEGSKA (reference sequence). V was pared by 6 bases and J by 7 bases, with 7 bases between. The CDR3: CSAGREQYF. The CDR3 DNA reads as TGCAGTGCAGGGAGGGAGCAGTACTTC.

The rearrangement joins TRBV27 to TRBJ2-7; D not resolved. The CDR3 extends over 13 amino acids. V was shortened by 5 bases and J by 1 base, with 9 bases between the two germline ends. CDR1 and CDR2 (germline): MNHEY, SMNVEV (reference sequence). The CDR3 bases are TGTGCCAGCAGTCGGGTCGTTTCCTACGAGCAGTACTTC. The encoded protein is CASSRVVSYEQYF.

This clone occurred many times. CDR3 sequence (DNA): TGCGCCAGCAGCTTGCTTAGGGGATACGAGCAGTACTTC. Its translation: CASSLLRGYEQYF. V gene TRBV5-1 combines with J gene TRBJ2-7; tentative D call: TRBD1 (5 bases). The CDR3 has 13 amino acids. CDR1 and CDR2 from the germline V gene are SGHRS and YFSETQ. Trimming cost V 1 base and J 4 bases, with 9 bases left between them.

The chain has TRBV18 and TRBJ1-4, with no clear D. Germline V gene lookup returns CDR1 KGHSH and CDR2 LQKENI. V gave up 3 bases and J gave up 7 bases, with 18 bases separating them. CDR3 length: 16 residues. The CDR3 DNA reads as TGTGCCAGCTCACCGCTATCAACCTCCTACGGTGAAAAACTGTTTTTT. Encoded protein: CASSPLSTSYGEKLFF.

This rearrangement joins TRBV29-1 to TRBJ2-3; 7 bases are a match to TRBD1. This CDR3 has 16 amino acids. In germline, CDR1 is SQVTM, CDR2 ANQGSEA. V was pared by 0 bases and J by 5 bases, with 11 bases of the junction left unmatched. CDR3 protein: CSVEEGWTGVLDTQYF. The CDR3 region has the DNA TGCAGCGTTGAAGAGGGGTGGACAGGCGTTTTAGATACGCAGTATTTT.

The V gene is TRBV6-1, the J gene TRBJ2-7, with TRBD2 matching 13 bases. The CDR3 sequence is 14 residues long. The V and J ends lost 3 bases and 7 bases, in that order; junction bases with no gene match: 3. Germline lookup yields CDR1 MNHNS and CDR2 SASEGT. The CDR3 is CASSETSGRLEQYF. CDR3 nucleotide sequence: TGTGCCAGCAGTGAGACTAGCGGGAGGTTGGAGCAGTACTTC.

The CDR3 sequence: CSVARRGGLAGHLETQYF. Here the CDR3 DNA reads TGCAGCGTTGCCCGGAGGGGGGGACTAGCGGGACATTTGGAGACCCAGTACTTC. The chain uses TRBV29-1 and TRBJ2-5; TRBD2 agrees at 13 bases. Germline lookup yields CDR1 SQVTM and CDR2 ANQGSEA. The CDR3 spans 18 residues. The J segment lost 5 bases and the V segment lost 4 bases, leaving 16 bases of the junction unmatched.

The chain is built from TRBV7-6 and TRBJ1-1; D gene ambiguous. Germline V gene sequence: CDR1 SGHVS, CDR2 FNYEAQ. Trimming stripped 5 bases from V and 5 bases from J, with 12 bases between. The CDR3 is 13 residues long. The CDR3 bases are TGTGCCAGCAGCCCCAAGGAGGGTACTGAAGCTTTCTTT. This translates into CASSPKEGTEAFF.

The chain carries TRBV25-1 and TRBJ2-1; TRBD2 matches at 8 bases. The CDR3 covers 15 residues. Germline CDR1 reads MGHDK; CDR2 reads SYGVNS. J was trimmed by 5 bases and V by 1 base; bases with no gene match: 4. CDR3 in amino acids: CASSELGGRNNEQFF. The CDR3 DNA reads as TGTGCCAGCAGTGAATTAGGCGGGAGGAACAATGAGCAGTTCTTC.

V is TRBV28 and J is TRBJ2-1; D might be TRBD2 (5 bases). V lost 4 bases to trimming and J lost 6 bases, with 16 bases between them. Germline-derived CDR1 and CDR2 are MDHEN and SYDVKM. The length of the CDR3 is 15 residues. The CDR3 is CASSSSLSGPNEQFF. The DNA for the CDR3 is TGTGCCAGCAGTTCGTCTTTGAGCGGCCCCAATGAGCAGTTCTTC.

The chain is built from TRBV18 and TRBJ2-5; D is ambiguous. The CDR3 consists of 14 residues. Between the trimmed V and J ends, which lost 2 bases and 5 bases, there was a span of 12 bases. Looked up from germline, CDR1 is KGHSH and CDR2 is LQKENI. In DNA form, the CDR3 reads TGTGCCAGCTCACCAAGGCCCGCCGGGGAGACCCAGTACTTC. Its translation is CASSPRPAGETQYF.

The CDR3 loop reads CASISETGGVSGANVLTF. The CDR3 DNA follows: TGTGCCAGCATCTCCGAGACAGGGGGTGTCTCTGGGGCCAACGTCCTGACTTTC. V is TRBV2 and J is TRBJ2-6; TRBD1 aligns across 9 bases. With V trimmed by 7 bases and J by 0 bases, 10 bases remained unmatched. The germline gives CDR1 SNHLY, CDR2 FYNNEI. The CDR3 runs 18 residues.

This chain connects TRBV19 to TRBJ1-5; the match to TRBD1 covers 8 bases. The germline CDR1 and CDR2 sequences are LNHDA and SQIVND (reference sequence). Trimming removed 4 bases from V and 9 bases from J; junction bases left unmatched: 17. The CDR3 runs to 17 residues. CDR3 loop: CASSTSPGQATFRPQHF. The CDR3 bases are TGTGCCAGTAGTACCTCTCCGGGACAGGCAACCTTCCGGCCCCAGCATTTT. The variable domain in full, completed from reference TRBV19 and TRBJ1-5, reads DGGITQSPKYLFRKEGQNVTLSCEQNLNHDAMYWYRQDPGQGLRLIYYSQIVNDFQKGDIAEGYSVSREKKESFPLTVTSAQKNPTAFYLCASSTSPGQATFRPQHFGDGTRLSIL.

CDR3 DNA: TGTGCCACCAGCAGAGAAAGGATAGCGGGAGCCCACGAGCAGTACTTC. Amino acids: CATSRERIAGAHEQYF. The rearrangement joins TRBV15 to TRBJ2-7; 9 bases line up with TRBD2. Germline assignment: CDR1 LNHNV and CDR2 YYDKDF (reference sequence). The CDR3 is 16 residues long. The V gene end was trimmed by 0 bases and the J gene end by 5 bases; junction bases not matched to a gene: 8. The full variable domain, completed using reference TRBV15 and TRBJ2-7, is DAMVIQNPRYQVTQFGKPVTLSCSQTLNHNVMYWYQQKSSQAPKLLFHYYDKDFNNEADTPDNFQSRRPNTSFCFLDIRSPGLGDTAMYLCATSRERIAGAHEQYFGPGTRLTVT.

The chain joins TRBV24-1 to TRBJ2-3; 13 nucleotides align to TRBD2. Germline V gene sequence: CDR1 KGHDR, CDR2 SFDVKD. Trimming at V came to 3 bases and at J to 4 bases, leaving 9 bases not matched to a gene. This CDR3 has 18 residues. The CDR3 sequence is CATSDPPRLAGGPDTQYF. Written as DNA, the CDR3 is TGTGCCACCAGTGATCCACCCCGACTAGCGGGAGGCCCAGATACGCAGTATTTT.

V is TRBV7-8 and J is TRBJ1-6, with a weak D call TRBD1 (5 bases). This CDR3 contains 16 residues. Germline V CDR1 and CDR2: SGHVS, FQNEAQ. The germline V and J ends were trimmed by 5 bases and 5 bases, with 16 bases remaining between them. The CDR3: CASSEKRTRDNSPLHF. For the CDR3, the DNA is TGTGCCAGCAGCGAAAAAAGGACCAGGGATAATTCACCCCTCCACTTT.

The V gene is TRBV5-1, the J gene TRBJ2-5; D possibly corresponds to TRBD1 (6 bases). Trimming cost V 4 bases and J 0 bases, with 13 bases left between them. The length of the CDR3 is 15 residues. Looked up from germline, CDR1 is SGHRS and CDR2 is YFSETQ. DNA for the CDR3: TGCGCCAGCAGCCCTACGACAGGTTACCAAGAGACCCAGTACTTC. This sequence encodes CASSPTTGYQETQYF.